This T cell receptor (beta chain) appears in the sequencing data of a study of CD8 T cells in ankylosing spondylitis. Whole-study results and caveats: It appeared that ankylosing spondylitis blood was characterized by a TCR beta motif of several highly homologous variants.

As regards this clonotype: Its cognate antigen is unknown.

The TCR beta libraries were generated through quantitative 5'-RACE incorporating molecular barcodes. TCRdb re-called the 5' RACE reads with MiXCR, one entry per CDR3 protein. There are about 130,000 distinct CDR3 sequences in the sample; over 15% occur only once, and about 33% lies in the top ten. The length of the CDR3 is 15 residues. Trimming pared 5 bases from V and 4 bases from J, leaving 14 bases between. Germline V lookup: CDR1 SGHVS, CDR2 FNYEAQ. Sequencing used blood, either unsorted or a sorted T cell fraction (not recorded which). The genes are TRBV7-6 and TRBJ2-2; a weak D match, TRBD1 (5 bases). This TCR was sampled from a male donor with ankylosing spondylitis. Written as DNA, the CDR3 is TGTGCCAGCAGCACCCGGCAGGGTGGCACCGGGGAGCTGTTTTTT. Protein product: CASSTRQGGTGELFF.